This T cell receptor (beta chain) was captured by sequencing in a study of PD-1 blockade in classical Hodgkin lymphoma. Study outcomes and limitations: The diversity seen at baseline in complete responders resembled that of newly diagnosed patients.

Time point denoted: cycle 4 day 1 (C4D1), after around six weeks of nivolumab. All the patients suffered relapse after autologous stem cell transplantation, and brentuximab vedotin exposure differed. With V trimmed by 0 bases and J by 1 base, 3 bases remained unmatched. CDR3 size: 16 residues. From germline, CDR1 is SGHTA and CDR2 FQGNSA. Method: immunoSEQ multiplex PCR; TCRdb's copy keeps in-frame clones and lacks some. The sample records under 45,000 clones, roughly 65% being singletons. A remark on this clone: Its antigen is not identified.

This sequence joins TRBV7-2 and TRBJ1-5; 7 bases are shared with TRBD1. This receptor was obtained from a human donor with classical Hodgkin lymphoma. This material consisted of peripheral blood mononuclear cells (PBMCs), taken before the fourth cycle of nivolumab. The CDR3 loop is CASSLAGTASNQPQHF. CDR3 coding DNA: TGTGCCAGCAGCTTAGCCGGGACAGCGAGCAATCAGCCCCAGCATTTT.